A selection of T cell receptor beta chains follows, all from one sample in a study of T cell responses to AZD1222 COVID-19 vaccine. Sequencing was performed with immunoSEQ multiplex PCR; in TCRdb, only in-frame clones are kept and a portion is missing. The sample records about 130,000 clones, approximately 92% being singletons. Sequencing used peripheral blood, obtained 28 days after the second AZD1222 dose. The source of these receptors is an adult who received the AZD1222 COVID-19 vaccine. CDR3s include the opening cysteine and the closing phenylalanine or tryptophan. D genes are given only for firm matches. Part of the rows lack a size; the others show once, few, many or a class for expanded clones.

j_gene,v_gene,abundance,d_gene,CDR3aa,CDR3nt
TRBJ1-6,TRBV3-1/TRBV3-2,once,.,CASSTGLNNSPLHF,TGTGCCAGCTCTACAGGCCTCAATAATTCACCCCTCCACTTT
TRBJ2-1,TRBV6-2/TRBV6-3,.,TRBD2,CASSPLAGGNNEQFF,TGTGCCAGCAGCCCACTAGCGGGGGGTAACAATGAGCAGTTCTTC
TRBJ2-3,TRBV21-1,.,.,CASSKVGGCPPPDTQYF,TGTGCCAGCAGCAAGGTTGGGGGATGTCCCCCCCCCGATACGCAGTATTTT
TRBJ1-1,TRBV11-2,.,.,CASSLGTNTEAFF,TGTGCCAGCAGCTTAGGCACGAACACTGAAGCTTTCTTT
TRBJ2-6,TRBV2,.,.,CASRGAILSGANVLTF,TGTGCCAGCAGGGGGGCCATCCTCTCTGGGGCCAACGTCCTGACTTTC
TRBJ2-4,TRBV13,.,.,CASSDGPPRAKNIQYF,TGTGCCAGCAGCGACGGGCCGCCCAGGGCCAAAAACATTCAGTACTTC
TRBJ2-7,TRBV4-2,.,TRBD1,CASSHGQGSSYEQYF,TGTGCCAGCAGCCACGGACAGGGAAGCTCCTACGAGCAGTACTTC
TRBJ1-6,TRBV7-9,.,TRBD1,CASSLTGADSPLHF,TGTGCCAGCAGCTTGACAGGGGCGGATTCACCCCTCCACTTT
TRBJ1-1,TRBV14,.,.,CASSQERGSTEAFF,TGTGCCAGCAGCCAAGAACGGGGTAGCACTGAAGCTTTCTTT
TRBJ1-5,TRBV19,.,.,CASSIGNQPQHF,TGTGCCAGTAGTATAGGGAATCAGCCCCAGCATTTT
TRBJ2-5,TRBV3-1/TRBV3-2,.,TRBD2,CASSQDRGRGQETQYF,TGTGCCAGCAGCCAAGATAGAGGGCGGGGGCAAGAGACCCAGTACTTC
TRBJ1-6,TRBV13,.,.,CASSPHGWGRSSPLHF,TGTGCCAGCAGCCCCCACGGGTGGGGTAGGAGTTCACCCCTCCACTTT
TRBJ1-3,TRBV6-5,.,TRBD1,CASSWDRSGNTIYF,TGTGCCAGCAGTTGGGACAGATCTGGAAACACCATATATTTT
TRBJ1-5,TRBV19,.,.,CASSISGARQPQHF,TGTGCCAGTAGTATATCAGGGGCCCGGCAGCCCCAGCATTTT
TRBJ1-4,TRBV7-9,.,.,CASGANEKLFF,TGTGCCAGCGGTGCTAATGAAAAACTGTTTTTT
TRBJ1-5,TRBV19,.,.,CASSIYGISNQPQHF,TGTGCCAGTAGTATTTATGGGATCAGCAATCAGCCCCAGCATTTT
TRBJ2-7,TRBV11-2,.,.,CASAGAWTYEQYF,TGTGCCAGTGCGGGGGCCTGGACCTACGAGCAGTACTTC
TRBJ2-7,TRBV25-1,few,TRBD1,CASSTGDHEQYF,TGTGCCAGCAGTACAGGGGACCACGAGCAGTACTTC
TRBJ2-1,TRBV18,.,.,CASQPTGRYNEQFF,TGTGCCAGCCAGCCTACAGGGCGCTACAATGAGCAGTTCTTC
TRBJ1-5,TRBV6-6,.,.,CASVGGGVNQPQHF,TGTGCCAGCGTCGGAGGGGGGGTCAATCAGCCCCAGCATTTT
TRBJ2-1,TRBV18,.,.,CASSPLEGTLGNEQFF,TGTGCCAGCTCACCCTTAGAGGGGACCCTCGGCAATGAGCAGTTCTTC
TRBJ2-7,TRBV9,once,.,CASSVDSGRSSYEQYF,TGTGCCAGCAGCGTAGATTCCGGCAGGAGCTCCTACGAGCAGTACTTC
TRBJ1-4,TRBV19,.,.,CASSPGQGYSTNEKLFF,TGTGCCAGTAGTCCTGGTCAGGGGTACTCAACTAATGAAAAACTGTTTTTT
TRBJ2-5,TRBV11-3,.,TRBD2,CASSPGLSETQYF,TGTGCCAGCAGCCCGGGACTATCGGAGACCCAGTACTTC
TRBJ1-2,TRBV5-8,.,.,CASSRPGGTPDYGYTF,TGTGCCAGCAGCCGACCGGGTGGGACTCCCGACTATGGCTACACCTTC
TRBJ2-1,TRBV5-1,.,TRBD2,CASSLTPTFIAGGTYNEQFF,TGCGCCAGCAGCTTGACCCCTACGTTTATTGCGGGGGGCACCTACAATGAGCAGTTCTTC
TRBJ2-4,TRBV13,.,.,CASSPQNF,TGTGCCAGCAGCCCCCAGAACTTC
TRBJ2-7,TRBV7-9,.,.,CASSRTASSYEQYF,TGTGCCAGCAGCAGGACAGCTTCGTCCTACGAGCAGTACTTC
TRBJ2-2,TRBV27,.,.,CASRTGPLSGELFF,TGTGCCAGCAGGACAGGTCCTTTGTCCGGGGAGCTGTTTTTT
TRBJ2-1,TRBV29-1,.,.,CSVAIQGNEQFF,TGCAGCGTCGCAATCCAGGGTAATGAGCAGTTCTTC
TRBJ2-2,TRBV28,once,.,CASSPGGRRTGELFF,TGTGCCAGCAGCCCCGGTGGCAGGCGCACCGGGGAGCTGTTTTTT
TRBJ1-2,TRBV28,.,TRBD1,CASSLGQGLYGYTF,TGTGCCAGCAGTTTAGGACAGGGACTCTATGGCTACACCTTC
TRBJ1-1,TRBV19,.,.,CASSIEGRPAGTEAFF,TGTGCCAGTAGTATAGAAGGTCGCCCGGCGGGTACTGAAGCTTTCTTT
TRBJ1-1,TRBV7-2,.,.,CASSPAGWVEAFF,TGTGCCAGCAGCCCCGCAGGGTGGGTAGAAGCTTTCTTT
TRBJ1-1,TRBV7-9,.,.,CASRRGVEWGNTEAFF,TGTGCCAGCCGACGAGGGGTAGAGTGGGGGAACACTGAAGCTTTCTTT
TRBJ2-5,TRBV18,.,.,CASSTSLHQYF,TGTGCCAGCTCAACATCTCTACACCAGTACTTC
TRBJ1-1,TRBV7-2,.,.,CASSFFVMNTEAFF,TGTGCCAGCAGCTTTTTCGTTATGAACACTGAAGCTTTCTTT
TRBJ2-1,TRBV6-1,.,TRBD2,CASSALGESGGAGYNEQFF,TGTGCCAGCAGTGCACTGGGGGAGAGCGGGGGGGCCGGATACAATGAGCAGTTCTTC
TRBJ1-2,TRBV5-1,.,.,CASKIQGDPNYGYTF,TGCGCCAGCAAAATACAGGGTGATCCTAACTATGGCTACACCTTC
TRBJ2-1,TRBV29-1,.,TRBD1,CSVEGQGAINEQFF,TGCAGCGTTGAGGGGCAGGGGGCTATTAATGAGCAGTTCTTC
TRBJ1-1,TRBV27,.,.,CASSFTSGGNTEAFF,TGTGCCAGCAGTTTTACGTCCGGGGGAAACACTGAAGCTTTCTTT
TRBJ1-1,TRBV7-6,.,.,CASSSWTGNTEAFF,TGTGCCAGCAGCTCATGGACGGGGAACACTGAAGCTTTCTTT
TRBJ2-5,TRBV3-1/TRBV3-2,.,.,CASSQEYQETQYF,TGTGCCAGCAGCCAAGAATATCAAGAGACCCAGTACTTC
TRBJ2-2,TRBV7-9,.,.,CASSLGSTGELFF,TGTGCCAGCAGCTTAGGGTCCACCGGGGAGCTGTTTTTT
TRBJ1-3,TRBV7-6,.,.,CASSSISGNTIYF,TGTGCCAGCAGCTCTATCTCTGGAAACACCATATATTTT
TRBJ1-6,TRBV2,.,.,CASSEVRVGTSPLHF,TGTGCCAGCAGTGAAGTTAGGGTGGGGACTTCACCCCTCCACTTT
TRBJ2-7,TRBV12-3/TRBV12-4,.,.,CASSMTSYYEQYF,TGTGCCAGCAGCATGACTAGTTACTACGAGCAGTACTTC
TRBJ1-1,TRBV29-1,.,.,CSAKRQSANTEAFF,TGCAGCGCCAAAAGACAGTCTGCGAACACTGAAGCTTTCTTT
TRBJ2-7,TRBV28,.,.,CASSFRTEGYEQYF,TGTGCCAGCAGTTTCCGGACGGAAGGATACGAGCAGTACTTC